Listed below are T cell receptor beta chains from one sample, sequenced in a study of T cells in tumors after PD-1 blockade. TCRdb's copy holds only in-frame clones and misses some; the assay was immunoSEQ multiplex PCR. The sample lists about 5,000 clones, about four fifths occurring once. The input for sequencing was PBMCs, taken after anti-PD-1 therapy. Every receptor here comes from a human donor with advanced basal cell or squamous cell carcinoma (not recorded which). Each CDR3 is given with its conserved first and last residue. Each record gives: CDR3 protein, CDR3 DNA, V gene, clone size, J gene, D gene. The D gene is left open where the match is weak. Rows may omit the clone size; those that give it use once, few, many or a size class.

CAWSFHLGLAGDETQYF	TGTGCCTGGAGTTTCCATTTGGGACTAGCGGGGGATGAGACCCAGTACTTC	TRBV30	-	TRBJ2-5	TRBD2
CASSLLGRSTEAFF	TGTGCCAGCAGCTTGTTAGGGAGGAGCACTGAAGCTTTCTTT	TRBV5-6	-	TRBJ1-1	-
CASSPGTGVRSDEKLFF	TGTGCCAGCAGTCCCGGGACAGGGGTCCGGTCGGATGAAAAACTGTTTTTT	TRBV6-2/TRBV6-3	-	TRBJ1-4	TRBD1
CASSLELGPGQVPYEQYF	TGTGCCAGCAGCTTAGAATTGGGGCCAGGCCAGGTACCCTACGAGCAGTACTTC	TRBV11-2	once	TRBJ2-7	-
CASSKRDSQSLAKNIQYF	TGTGCCAGTAGTAAAAGGGACAGCCAATCCTTAGCCAAAAACATTCAGTACTTC	TRBV19	-	TRBJ2-4	TRBD1
CATSRVGGREEQYF	TGTGCCACCAGCAGAGTGGGTGGGCGGGAAGAGCAGTACTTC	TRBV15	few	TRBJ2-7	-
CASSPIRGATDTQYF	TGTGCCAGCAGCCCAATCCGGGGGGCGACGGATACGCAGTATTTT	TRBV5-5	-	TRBJ2-3	-
CASSLDDQPQHF	TGTGCCAGCAGCTTGGACGATCAGCCCCAGCATTTT	TRBV5-4	-	TRBJ1-5	-
CASSAGTGGATEAFF	TGTGCCAGCAGTGCCGGGACAGGGGGCGCGACTGAAGCTTTCTTT	TRBV6-4	-	TRBJ1-1	TRBD1
CASSVSWTGNTEAFF	TGTGCCAGCAGCGTATCGTGGACAGGGAACACTGAAGCTTTCTTT	TRBV9	once	TRBJ1-1	TRBD1